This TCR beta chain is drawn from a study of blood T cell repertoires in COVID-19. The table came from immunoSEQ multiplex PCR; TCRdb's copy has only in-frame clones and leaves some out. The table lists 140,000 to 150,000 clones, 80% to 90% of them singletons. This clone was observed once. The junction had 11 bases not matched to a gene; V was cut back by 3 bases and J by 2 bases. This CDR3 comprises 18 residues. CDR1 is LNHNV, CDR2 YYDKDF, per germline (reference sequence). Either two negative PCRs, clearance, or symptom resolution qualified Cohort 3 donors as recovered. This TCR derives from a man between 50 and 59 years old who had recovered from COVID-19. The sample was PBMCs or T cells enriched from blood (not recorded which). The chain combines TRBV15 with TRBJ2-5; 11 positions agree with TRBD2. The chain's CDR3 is CATSSQLAGAKKQETQYF. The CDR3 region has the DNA TGTGCCACCAGCAGCCAACTAGCGGGGGCTAAAAAGCAAGAGACCCAGTACTTC.